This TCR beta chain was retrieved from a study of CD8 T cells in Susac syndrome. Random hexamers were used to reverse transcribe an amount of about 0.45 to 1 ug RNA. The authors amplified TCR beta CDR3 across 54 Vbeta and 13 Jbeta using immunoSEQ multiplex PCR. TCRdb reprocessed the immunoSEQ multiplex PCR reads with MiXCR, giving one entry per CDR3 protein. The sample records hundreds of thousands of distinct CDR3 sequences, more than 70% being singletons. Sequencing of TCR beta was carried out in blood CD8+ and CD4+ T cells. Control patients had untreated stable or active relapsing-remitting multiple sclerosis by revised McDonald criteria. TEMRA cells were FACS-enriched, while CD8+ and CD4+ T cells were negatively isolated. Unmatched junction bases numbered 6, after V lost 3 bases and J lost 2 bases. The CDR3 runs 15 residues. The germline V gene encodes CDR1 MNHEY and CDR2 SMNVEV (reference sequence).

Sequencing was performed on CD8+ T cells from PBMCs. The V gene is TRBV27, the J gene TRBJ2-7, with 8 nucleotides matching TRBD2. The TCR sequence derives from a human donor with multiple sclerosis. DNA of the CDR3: TGTGCCAGCAGTTTGGGGCGGGGGGTCACCTACGAGCAGTACTTC. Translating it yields CASSLGRGVTYEQYF.